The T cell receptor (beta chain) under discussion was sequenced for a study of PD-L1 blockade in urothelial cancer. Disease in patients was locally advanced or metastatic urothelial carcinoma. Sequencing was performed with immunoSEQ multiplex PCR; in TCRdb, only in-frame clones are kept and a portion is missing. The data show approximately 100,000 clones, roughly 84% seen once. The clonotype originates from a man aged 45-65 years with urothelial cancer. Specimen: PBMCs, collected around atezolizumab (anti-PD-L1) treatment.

The CDR3 DNA reads TGTGCCAGCAGCCTCGACGGGACTGTTGGAAACACCATATATTTT. Translated: CASSLDGTVGNTIYF. V usage is TRBV6-4 and J usage is TRBJ1-3, with a weak D call TRBD1 (5 bases). The CDR3 is 15 amino acids. Trimming took 6 bases from V and 3 from J, leaving 15 bases between them. In germline, CDR1 is MRHNA, CDR2 SNTAGT.